This T cell receptor (beta chain) was recovered during a study of regulatory T cells in long-lasting Graves disease. Time point given: persistent/refractory GD, antithyroid drugs over 5 years with positive TRAb. After RNA was extracted from PBMCs, the TCR library was made from it. Construction of the TCR beta libraries employed iRepertoire HTBI primers in conjunction with Arm-PCR of CDR3 regions. Each CDR3 protein is one row after TCRdb ran MiXCR on the multiplex PCR reads. This repertoire shows over 250,000 distinct CDR3 sequences, 20% to 25% found once; its top ten account for 56%. Trimming took 7 bases from V and 1 from J; bases not matched to a gene: 4. The germline V gene encodes CDR1 ENHRY and CDR2 SYGVKD. The length of the CDR3 is 14 residues. This clonotype showed up many times.

The sequence was obtained from a female donor with Graves disease. The rearrangement uses TRBV10-3 and TRBJ1-1; TRBD1 matches at 9 bases. The material sequenced was peripheral blood mononuclear cells (PBMCs), taken when the disease was refractory, from a patient treated with antithyroid drugs. The CDR3 here is CAIKGDRENTEAFF. DNA for the CDR3: TGTGCCATCAAAGGGGACAGGGAGAACACTGAAGCTTTCTTT.